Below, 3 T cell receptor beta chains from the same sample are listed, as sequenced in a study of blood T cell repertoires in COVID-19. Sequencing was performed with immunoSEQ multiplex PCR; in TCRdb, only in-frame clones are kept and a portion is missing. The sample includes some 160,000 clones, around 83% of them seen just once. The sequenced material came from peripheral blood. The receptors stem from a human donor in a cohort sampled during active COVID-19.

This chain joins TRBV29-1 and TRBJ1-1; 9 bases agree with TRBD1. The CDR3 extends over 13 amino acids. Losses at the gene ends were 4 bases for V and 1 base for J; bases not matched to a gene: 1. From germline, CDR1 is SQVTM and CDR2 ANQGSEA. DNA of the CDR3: TGCAGCGTTGCACAGGGGGCGAACACTGAAGCTTTCTTT. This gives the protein CSVAQGANTEAFF.

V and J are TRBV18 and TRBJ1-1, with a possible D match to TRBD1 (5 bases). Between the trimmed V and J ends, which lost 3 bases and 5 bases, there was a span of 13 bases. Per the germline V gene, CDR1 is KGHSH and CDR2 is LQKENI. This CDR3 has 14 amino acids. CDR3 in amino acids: CASSPLQEWTEAFF. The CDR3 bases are TGTGCCAGCTCACCGTTACAGGAATGGACTGAAGCTTTCTTT.

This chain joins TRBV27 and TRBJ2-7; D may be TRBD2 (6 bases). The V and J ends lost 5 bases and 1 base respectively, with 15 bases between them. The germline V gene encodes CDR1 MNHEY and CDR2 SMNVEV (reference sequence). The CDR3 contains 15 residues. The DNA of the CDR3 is TGTGCCAGCAGTCTTTCGGCGGGGAAGTCCTACGAGCAGTACTTC. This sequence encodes CASSLSAGKSYEQYF.